The 25 T cell receptor beta chains below come from one sample, sequenced in a study of tissue T cells after allogeneic stem cell transplantation. Indicated time point: mouse harvest day 7 after allogeneic transplant. Mouse grafts combined 10^7 T-cell-depleted bone marrow cells with 10^6 splenic CD5+ T cells. Profiled with immunoSEQ multiplex PCR; TCRdb holds only in-frame clones, not every one. The data contain roughly 6,000 clones, about half of them singletons. The material sequenced was gut tissue. The receptors stem from a female BALB/c mouse given C57BL/6 T cells with graft-versus-host disease after an allogeneic hematopoietic cell transplant.

Turning to this clone: Mouse names are used for the genes. This chain's CDR3 is CASSLGGPSERLFF. The DNA read from the CDR3 is TGTGCCAGCAGTCTGGGGGGGCCCAGCGAAAGATTATTT. J is TRBJ1-4 and V is TRBV24; a possible D gene is TRBD1 (6 bases). With the read ending 1 residue before the CDR3 end, the germline J gene is used to fill in that end. With 2 bases removed from V and 7 bases from J, the gap between germline ends came to 11 bases. The CDR3 is 14 amino acids. The germline V gene has CDR1 KGHTA and CDR2 FRNEEI.

As regards this clone: Gene names follow the mouse nomenclature. Read data end 1 residue before the CDR3 end; the end is taken from the germline J gene. V gene TRBV26 combines with J gene TRBJ1-4; no firm D call. The CDR3 length is 15 residues. Germline lookup yields CDR1 KGHPV and CDR2 FQNQEV (reference sequence). V was pared by 2 bases and J by 0 bases, with 7 bases between. Incomplete CDR3 DNA: TGTGCCAGCAGTCTGAGACAATTTTCCAACGAAAGATTATTT. Amino acid sequence: CASSLRQFSNERLF. The full CDR3 sequence reads CASSLRQFSNERLFF.

Concerning this clone itself: All gene names here are mouse names. The read is 1 residue too short to cover the CDR3 end, so that end is filled in from the germline J gene. This chain uses TRBV3 with TRBJ2-7; 7 bases match TRBD2. The CDR3 is 13 residues long. The V gene end was trimmed by 1 base and the J gene end by 7 bases; junction bases not matched to a gene: 4. The germline CDR1 and CDR2 sequences are SNHLY and FYNGKV (reference sequence). The sequenced CDR3 bases are TGTGCCAGCAGCTTAGTCCGGGGGGGAGAACAGTAC. It specifies CASSLVRGGEQY. The entire CDR3 is CASSLVRGGEQYF. Full variable domain (outside the CDR3, taken from reference TRBV3 and TRBJ2-7): GPKVLQIPSHQIIDMGQMVTLNCDPVSNHLYFYWYKQILGQQMEFLVNFYNGKVMEKSKLFKDQFSVERPDGSYFTLKIQPTALEDSAVYFCASSLVRGGEQYFGPGTRLTVL.

Remarks on this clone: A much more abundant neighbour one base away suggests this may be a read error. Germline and genes: mouse. The sequenced fragment ends 1 residue before the CDR3 boundary, so the rest is inferred from the germline J gene. The V gene is TRBV19, the J gene TRBJ2-7; 9 positions match TRBD2. In germline, CDR1 is FNHDT, CDR2 SITEND (reference sequence). V lost 4 bases to trimming and J lost 3 bases; unmatched junction nucleotides: 2. The CDR3 consists of 13 residues. CDR3 sequence reads: CASSLDWGYEQYF. The sequenced CDR3 bases are TGTGCCAGCAGTCTGGACTGGGGCTATGAACAGTAC. Drawing the rest from reference TRBV19 and TRBJ2-7, the complete variable domain is GGIITQTPKFLIGQEGQKLTLKCQQNFNHDTMYWYRQDSGKGLRLIYYSITENDLQKGDLSEGYDASREKKSSFSLTVTSAQKNEMAVFLCASSLDWGYEQYFGPGTRLTVL.

Comment on this clone: Gene labels here are mouse ones. The sequenced fragment ends 1 residue before the CDR3 boundary, so the rest is inferred from the germline J gene. V and J are TRBV26 and TRBJ1-4, with D tentatively TRBD1 (6 bases). Trimming pared 4 bases from V and 0 bases from J, leaving 9 bases between. The germline V gene has CDR1 KGHPV and CDR2 FQNQEV (reference sequence). This CDR3 comprises 15 residues. CDR3 sequence reads: CASSQYRVSNERLFF. The DNA read from the CDR3 is TGTGCCAGCAGTCAATACAGGGTTTCCAACGAAAGATTATTT.

This clone was observed a handful of times. The genes are named according to mouse. The read ends 1 residue shy of where the CDR3 ends; the end is completed using the germline J gene. V gene TRBV1 combines with J gene TRBJ2-7; D gene unclear. This CDR3 has 11 amino acids. The germline V gene has CDR1 NSQYPW and CDR2 LRSPGD (reference sequence). Trimming shortened V by 3 bases and J by 4 bases, and 4 bases separated the two germline ends. This CDR3 reads CTCSARYEQYF. The CDR3 bases that were read are TGCACCTGCAGTGCCAGATATGAACAGTAC.

In its sample, this clone was seen a few times. Gene names and germline match the mouse. The CDR3 end lies 1 residue beyond the end of the read and is filled in from the germline J gene. The chain joins TRBV3 to TRBJ2-7; D might be TRBD1 (6 bases). Trimming left V 2 bases short and J 4 bases short, with 9 bases between. This CDR3 is built from 13 residues. The germline V gene encodes CDR1 SNHLY and CDR2 FYNGKV (reference sequence). CDR3: CASSLRQGYEQYF. CDR3 DNA, as far as it was read: TGTGCCAGCAGCTTAAGGCAGGGGTATGAACAGTAC.

Concerning this clone itself: Gene names follow the mouse nomenclature. Read data end 1 residue before the CDR3 end; the end is taken from the germline J gene. This CDR3 is also generated by other DNA sequences in the sample. The chain is built from TRBV3 and TRBJ2-4; D gene unclear. There are 12 residues in the CDR3. Germline loops: CDR1 SNHLY, CDR2 FYNGKV (reference sequence). V was trimmed by 4 bases and J by 0 bases, leaving 2 bases between them. The sequenced CDR3 bases are TGTGCCAGCAGCTCAAGTCAAAACACCTTGTAC. Translating gives CASSSSQNTLY. Given in full, the CDR3 is CASSSSQNTLYF.

Regarding this clone: Gene names are mouse gene names. Coverage ceases 1 residue before the CDR3 finishes, and the germline J gene fills in the end. The V call is TRBV23, the J call TRBJ1-6. Being an ORF, TRBJ1-6 has a function that is uncertain. The CDR3 has 12 amino acids. Germline V gene data show CDR1 as KGHTA and CDR2 as FQNQQP. This CDR3 reads CSSSQDNSPLYF. CDR3 DNA (partial): TGCTCCAGCAGTCAAGATAATTCGCCCCTCTAC.

This clone is judged large. Gene and germline names: mouse. The CDR3 extends 1 residue past the end of the read, so its final part is completed from the germline J gene. This chain links TRBV2 with TRBJ2-4; 9 positions match TRBD2. The germline gives CDR1 LGHNA, CDR2 YSYQKL. Losses at the gene ends were 4 bases for V and 7 bases for J; bases not matched to a gene: 0. The CDR3 covers 12 residues. The CDR3 loop reads CASSPGGDTLYF. Incomplete CDR3 DNA: TGTGCCAGCAGCCCTGGGGGGGACACCTTGTAC.

The sample holds a few counts of this clone. Mouse names are used for the genes. The read ends 1 residue shy of where the CDR3 ends; the end is completed using the germline J gene. The chain employs TRBV5 and TRBJ2-3, with D unclear. CDR1 and CDR2 from the germline V gene are LGHNA and YNLKQL (reference sequence). This CDR3 has 14 residues. V was trimmed by 0 bases and J by 1 base, leaving 5 bases between them. The CDR3: CASSQERGAETLYF. CDR3 DNA, as far as it was read: TGTGCCAGCAGCCAAGAGAGGGGTGCAGAAACGCTGTAT.

On this clone: Genes here carry mouse names. Sequencing ends 1 residue short of the CDR3 end; the germline J gene provides the rest. The genes are TRBV5 and TRBJ2-1, with 9 bases identical to TRBD2. Unmatched junction bases numbered 4, after V lost 3 bases and J lost 1 base. The CDR3 has 16 residues. Germline CDR1 reads LGHNA; CDR2 reads YNLKQL (reference sequence). CDR3 amino acids: CASSHPLGGNYAEQFF. The DNA read from the CDR3 is TGTGCCAGCAGCCACCCACTGGGGGGCAACTATGCTGAGCAGTTC.

On this clone: Mouse gene names and germline throughout. Read coverage stops 1 residue before the CDR3 terminus; the germline J gene supplies the remainder. The chain uses TRBV12-2 and TRBJ1-4, with a tentative D call TRBD1 (5 bases). Trimming cost V 4 bases and J 2 bases, with 10 bases left between them. The germline V gene has CDR1 SGHLS and CDR2 HYDKME. CDR3 length: 14 residues. The CDR3: CASSPGRSNERLFF. The part of the CDR3 DNA that was read is TGTGCCAGCTCCCCGGGACGGTCCAACGAAAGATTATTT. The whole variable domain, filled in from reference TRBV12-2 and TRBJ1-4, reads NSGVVQSPRYIIKGKGERSILKCIPISGHLSVAWYQQTQGQELKFFIQHYDKMERDKGNLPSRFSVQQFDDYHSEMNMSALELEDSAVYFCASSPGRSNERLFFGHGTKLSVL.

Concerning this clone itself: All gene names here are mouse names. The CDR3 extends 1 residue past the end of the read, so its final part is completed from the germline J gene. The chain couples TRBV3 to TRBJ2-7; 10 bases are shared with TRBD1. The CDR3 runs to 14 residues. J gave up 4 bases and V 2 bases, and 2 bases lay outside the gene matches. Germline-derived CDR1 and CDR2 are SNHLY and FYNGKV (reference sequence). The CDR3 DNA, read in part, is TGTGCCAGCAGCTTACGGGACAGGGGATATGAACAGTAC. This sequence encodes CASSLRDRGYEQY. The CDR3, in full, reads CASSLRDRGYEQYF.

Regarding this clone: These gene names are mouse names. Coverage ceases 1 residue before the CDR3 finishes, and the germline J gene fills in the end. The genes are TRBV16 and TRBJ1-4; 8 bases line up with TRBD1. Germline CDR1 reads SGHSA; CDR2 reads FRNQAP. V lost 2 bases and J lost 0; bases outside the gene matches: 2. CDR3 size: 16 residues. CDR3 protein: CASSLLTGVSNERLFF. The sequenced CDR3 bases are TGTGCAAGCAGCTTACTGACAGGGGTTTCCAACGAAAGATTATTT.

This clone was seen a few times. The gene symbols are mouse symbols. The DNA ends 1 residue before the CDR3 does, and the rest of the CDR3 is filled in from the germline J gene. The rearrangement links TRBV3 to TRBJ2-7; unclear D gene. Germline assignment: CDR1 SNHLY and CDR2 FYNGKV (reference sequence). The CDR3 consists of 11 residues. V was cut by 4 bases and J by 3 bases, with 4 bases left in between. The covered CDR3 bases are TGTGCCAGCAGCTCCCACTATGAACAGTAC. Translated, it gives CASSSHYEQY. The entire CDR3 protein reads CASSSHYEQYF.

In the case of this clone: Gene names denote mouse genes. Read coverage stops 1 residue before the CDR3 terminus; the germline J gene supplies the remainder. The chain uses TRBV13-1 and TRBJ2-1; 8 nucleotides align to TRBD1. CDR1 is NSHNY, CDR2 SYGAGN, per germline. V was clipped by 5 bases and J by 7 bases; unmatched bases: 2. This CDR3 region has 12 residues. CDR3 bases read: TGTGCCAGCAGGGGGGACAGGGCTGAGCAGTTC. Translated, it gives CASRGDRAEQF. The entire CDR3 reads CASRGDRAEQFF.

Regarding this clone: Gene names are mouse gene names. The read stops 1 residue short of the end of the CDR3; the missing end is completed from the germline J gene. The chain uses TRBV16 and TRBJ2-4, with unresolved D. The germline V and J ends were trimmed by 0 bases and 0 bases, with 7 bases remaining between them. CDR1 is SGHSA and CDR2 is FRNQAP in the germline V gene. The CDR3 contains 15 residues. The sequenced CDR3 bases are TGTGCAAGCAGCTTAGAGGGTGAGAGTCAAAACACCTTGTAC. It specifies CASSLEGESQNTLY. The full CDR3 protein is CASSLEGESQNTLYF.

This clone has just a few counts. Gene names and germline match the mouse. The CDR3 is cut off 1 residue early in the read; its end comes from the germline J gene. The chain combines TRBV26 with TRBJ2-5; D perhaps matches TRBD1 (6 bases). The germline V and J ends were trimmed by 6 bases and 3 bases, with 10 bases remaining between them. Germline lookup yields CDR1 KGHPV and CDR2 FQNQEV (reference sequence). The CDR3 has 13 residues. CDR3 sequence reads: CASSPGQQDTQYF. CDR3 DNA, as far as it was read: TGTGCCAGCAGCCCCGGACAGCAAGACACCCAGTAC.

Turning to this clone: Mouse gene names apply. The read ends 1 residue early relative to the CDR3; the germline J gene fills the gap. The chain combines TRBV1 with TRBJ1-2, with D maybe TRBD1 (6 bases). V lost 3 bases, J lost 0 bases, and 8 bases lay in between. Germline CDR1 reads NSQYPW; CDR2 reads LRSPGD (reference sequence). CDR3 size: 14 residues. The sequenced CDR3 bases are TGCACCTGCAGTGCCCGACAGGCAAACTCCGACTACACC. It yields the protein CTCSARQANSDYT. The whole CDR3 sequence reads CTCSARQANSDYTF. Filled out from reference TRBV1 and TRBJ1-2, the complete variable domain reads VTLLEQNPRWRLVPRGQAVNLRCILKNSQYPWMSWYQQDLQKQLQWLFTLRSPGDKEVKSLPGADYLATRVTDTELRLQVANMSQGRTLYCTCSARQANSDYTFGSGTRLLVI.

On this clone itself: Genes here carry mouse names. The read is 1 residue too short to cover the CDR3 end, so that end is filled in from the germline J gene. The J gene is TRBJ1-4, the V gene TRBV3, with D perhaps matching TRBD1 (5 bases). Germline CDR1 SNHLY, CDR2 FYNGKV (reference sequence). V lost 5 bases and J 7 bases, leaving 14 bases between the germline ends. This CDR3 contains 14 residues. Partial CDR3 DNA: TGTGCCAGCAGCCCGAGGGGCGGCGTCGAAAGATTATTT. Its protein is CASSPRGGVERLF. The full CDR3 sequence reads CASSPRGGVERLFF.

This clone occurred once. Gene names and germline match the mouse. The observed sequence ends 1 residue before the CDR3 terminus, with the missing tail filled in from the germline J gene. This sequence joins TRBV1 and TRBJ1-6, with D maybe TRBD1 (6 bases). TRBJ1-6 is classed as an ORF, of uncertain function. V was cut by 3 bases and J by 7 bases, with 13 bases left in between. CDR1 NSQYPW and CDR2 LRSPGD come from the germline V gene (reference sequence). This CDR3 comprises 15 residues. The part of the CDR3 DNA that was read is TGCACCTGCAGTGCCGGCAGGGGAGGCAATTCGCCCCTCTAC. As protein: CTCSAGRGGNSPLY. The entire CDR3 is CTCSAGRGGNSPLYF.

A remark on this clone: Genes and germline come from the mouse. Read sequence stops 1 residue before the CDR3 end, and the germline J gene provides the missing end. Additional DNA sequences in this sample encode the identical CDR3. The chain combines TRBV26 with TRBJ2-3; no definite D call. Germline-derived CDR1 and CDR2 are KGHPV and FQNQEV (reference sequence). V was pared by 6 bases and J by 0 bases, with 7 bases between. This CDR3 is 13 amino acids long. The CDR3 DNA, read in part, is TGTGCCAGCAGCCGGAATAGTGCAGAAACGCTGTAT. This gives the protein CASSRNSAETLY. The whole CDR3 protein is CASSRNSAETLYF.

Regarding this clone: Each gene name is a mouse one. The CDR3 goes on 1 residue after the read ends, and that part is filled in from the germline J gene. The V and J genes are TRBV15 and TRBJ2-2; 7 bases fit TRBD1. CDR3 length: 15 amino acids. Trimming removed 2 bases from V and 3 bases from J; junction bases left unmatched: 3. Germline lookup yields CDR1 SGHND and CDR2 FRSKSL. The CDR3 sequence is CASSLQTGHTGQLYF. Partial CDR3 DNA: TGTGCCAGCAGTTTACAGACAGGGCACACCGGGCAGCTCTAC.

Remarks on this clone: Gene names are mouse gene names. The read finishes 1 residue shy of the CDR3 end, and the germline J gene is used to complete it. The J gene is TRBJ2-2, the V gene TRBV26; 9 bases align to TRBD2. Germline V gene sequence: CDR1 KGHPV, CDR2 FQNQEV (reference sequence). The CDR3 contains 15 residues. V shed 4 bases and J 0 bases; nucleotides not matched to a gene: 0. CDR3 DNA, as far as it was read: TGTGCCAGCAGTCGACTGGGGGCAAACACCGGGCAGCTCTAC. Translation gives CASSRLGANTGQLY. The complete CDR3 sequence is CASSRLGANTGQLYF. The whole variable domain, remainder taken from reference TRBV26 and TRBJ2-2, is NSKVIQTPRYLVKGQGQKAKMRCIPEKGHPVVFWYQQNKNNEFKFLINFQNQEVLQQIDMTEKRFSAECPSNSPCSLEIQSSEAGDSALYLCASSRLGANTGQLYFGEGSKLTVL.